This T cell receptor (beta chain) is drawn from a study of identical twins. Study-wide results and limits: Invariant T cells like MAIT and iNKT could partly confound the zero-insertion analyses. Its conclusions, products of cross-sectional statistical analysis, did not come from following the same donors.

CDR3 size: 14 residues. The germline CDR1 and CDR2 sequences are LNHNV and YYDKDF (reference sequence). The V end lost 3 bases, the J end lost 0 bases, and 8 bases lay between the germline ends. A universal primer site was created by template switching, with the cDNA bearing unique molecular identifiers. TCRdb analysed the 5' RACE reads with MiXCR anew, one entry per CDR3 protein. The data contain around 570,000 distinct CDR3 sequences, more than 9% of them singletons. Only a few counts were recorded for this clonotype. Its antigen is currently unknown. This sample was also put to use in a study of yellow fever vaccine responses in identical twins.

The clonotype was recovered from a woman aged 18 to 35 in good health. The genes are TRBV15 and TRBJ1-1; D unresolved. Sequencing was carried out using PBMCs. The CDR3 loop reads CATSSRQLNTEAFF. The CDR3 DNA is TGTGCCACCAGCAGCCGTCAGTTGAACACTGAAGCTTTCTTT. The entire variable domain, with the rest obtained from reference TRBV15 and TRBJ1-1, is as follows: DAMVIQNPRYQVTQFGKPVTLSCSQTLNHNVMYWYQQKSSQAPKLLFHYYDKDFNNEADTPDNFQSRRPNTSFCFLDIRSPGLGDTAMYLCATSSRQLNTEAFFGQGTRLTVV.